This TCR beta chain is drawn from a study of identifying expanded T cells in peripheral blood. The germline V gene has CDR1 SGHAT and CDR2 FQDESV (reference sequence). CDR3 size: 15 residues. Between the trimmed V and J ends, which lost 3 bases and 2 bases, there was a span of 14 bases. Collection occurred without any documented infections or immune events in donors. Here immunoSEQ multiplex PCR was the method, and the copy in TCRdb shows in-frame clones only, minus some. The sample lists 90,000 or so clones; approximately 86% were seen once. This receptor was taken from a person aged 18 to 75 in good health. The sequenced sample consisted of blood. The genes are TRBV11-1 and TRBJ2-7; D possibly corresponds to TRBD1 (5 bases). The CDR3 loop reads CASSFGATAPYEQYF. The CDR3 nucleotides read TGTGCCAGCAGCTTTGGGGCAACAGCGCCCTACGAGCAGTACTTC. Together with reference TRBV11-1 and TRBJ2-7, the CDR3 gives the full variable domain: EAEVAQSPRYKITEKSQAVAFWCDPISGHATLYWYRQILGQGPELLVQFQDESVVDDSQLPKDRFSAERLKGVDSTLKIQPAELGDSAMYLCASSFGATAPYEQYFGPGTRLTVT.